This T cell receptor (gamma chain) was documented in a study of gammadelta T cells in human blood (dated by TCRdb to about 2020). This clone was recorded only once. Its recognized antigen is unknown. A far larger clone differs by one base, so this is likely a read error. No DNA is shown, since the ends of the CDR3 on it are uncertain; the CDR3 is the one TCRdb lists. The library was obtained by RT-PCR. The sample was run on an Illumina MiSeq. Clonotypes were called again by TCRdb from the public reads via CATT, and duplicate nucleotide sequences were then merged into one entry. This sample comprises a few hundred gamma-chain clones, 20% to 25% of them detected only once. The ten biggest clones cover roughly 51% of the sample. What the research found in general, with its limitations: The study reported that microbial exposure appeared to drive polyclonal expansion of innate gamma-delta T cells immediately after birth.

The CDR3 runs 20 residues from the cysteine to the phenylalanine. This clonotype originated in a human donor. The sample comprised Vgamma9Vdelta2 gamma-delta T cells from adult blood. For the J gene the call is TRGJ1 or TRGJ2; the V gene lacks a call. This receptor carries the CDR3 CTTVPAGLGAAGPIYYKQLF.